These T cell receptor beta chains were read from a single sample in a study of glioma-infiltrating T cells after dendritic cell vaccination. Here immunoSEQ multiplex PCR was the method, and the copy in TCRdb shows in-frame clones only, minus some. The sample carries tens of thousands of clones, 65% to 90% recorded once. This sample comprised blood, obtained before dendritic cell vaccination. Receptor source: a human donor with glioblastoma. CDR3s include the opening cysteine and the closing phenylalanine or tryptophan. A D gene is named only where the DNA matches it firmly. Rows give clone size only sometimes, using once, few, many, or a class for an expanded clone.

V	D	J	size	DNA	CDR3
TRBV5-1	TRBD1	TRBJ2-5	few	TGCGCCAGCAGCTTGAACAGGGGGCTTGGAGAGACCCAGTACTTC	CASSLNRGLGETQYF
TRBV7-2	TRBD2	TRBJ2-1	NA	TGTGCCAGCAGCTTAGAAGGACTAGCGGGAAGCTCGGTGTTCTTC	CASSLEGLAGSSVFF
TRBV7-9	NA	TRBJ1-1	NA	TGTGCCAGCAGCCTACTTACAGGGGAAGCTTTCTTT	CASSLLTGEAFF
TRBV30	TRBD2	TRBJ2-1	NA	TGTGCCTTTTCCGGGACTAGCGGGAGGGCCCTCAATGAGCAGTTCTTC	CAFSGTSGRALNEQFF
TRBV5-5	NA	TRBJ1-1	NA	TGTGCCAGCAGCTTGACCCGGGGTGGCACTGAAGCTTTCTTT	CASSLTRGGTEAFF
TRBV6-4	TRBD1	TRBJ2-1	NA	TGTGCCAGCAGTGGGGGGGACAGGGACCCCGATGAGCAGTTCTTC	CASSGGDRDPDEQFF
TRBV5-3	NA	TRBJ1-2	NA	TGTGCCAGAAGCTTGGCAGGGACATATCGGTCGAGGGGCTACACCTTC	CARSLAGTYRSRGYTF
TRBV11-1	TRBD1	TRBJ1-2	NA	TGTGCCAGCAGCGAAAGGACAGGGTTATTTCCCGGCTACACCTTC	CASSERTGLFPGYTF
TRBV6-6	NA	TRBJ2-5	once	TGTGCCAGCAGTCAACAGTCTCAAGAGACCCAGTACTTC	CASSQQSQETQYF
TRBV12-5	NA	TRBJ1-4	NA	TGTGCTAGTGGCCCTATGAGCGGGACTAATGAAAAACTGTTTTTT	CASGPMSGTNEKLFF
TRBV18	NA	TRBJ2-7	NA	TGTGCCAGCTCAGGCCTCAGGGGCACCTACGAGCAGTACTTC	CASSGLRGTYEQYF
TRBV7-2	NA	TRBJ2-7	few	TGTGCCAGCAGCCGTGGGGGACTCTCCAGGCAGTACTTC	CASSRGGLSRQYF
TRBV5-5	NA	TRBJ2-7	NA	TGTGCCAGCAGTTGGGAGGCGGGGTCCGAGCAGTACTTC	CASSWEAGSEQYF
TRBV7-2	TRBD1	TRBJ2-7	NA	TGTGCCAGCAGCTATCCGGGACAGGGCTACGAGCAGTACTTC	CASSYPGQGYEQYF
TRBV7-2	TRBD1	TRBJ2-1	NA	TGTGCCAGCAGCCGAATCCCGGACAGGGAGCAGTTCTTC	CASSRIPDREQFF
TRBV10-1	NA	TRBJ1-1	NA	TGCGCCAGCCGCCGGGGATTCAATACTGAAGCTTTCTTT	CASRRGFNTEAFF
TRBV18	NA	TRBJ1-4	NA	TGTGCCAGCTCACCTTCCACGGGGGGAACTAATGAAAAACTGTTTTTT	CASSPSTGGTNEKLFF
TRBV19	TRBD1	TRBJ1-2	NA	TGTGCCAGTAGACCCCCAGGACAGGGCCATGGCTACACCTTC	CASRPPGQGHGYTF
TRBV7-9	NA	TRBJ1-2	once	TGTGCCAGCAGCTTTGACGGGAACTATGGCTACACCTTC	CASSFDGNYGYTF
TRBV6-1	TRBD1	TRBJ2-1	NA	TGTGCCAGCAGCTCGGACAGGGTCGTCTACAATGAGCAGTTCTTC	CASSSDRVVYNEQFF
TRBV11-2	TRBD1	TRBJ1-6	NA	TGTGCCAGCAGCTTAGAGCGACAGGGGAATTCACCCCTCCACTTT	CASSLERQGNSPLHF
TRBV7-2	TRBD1	TRBJ1-3	NA	TGTGCCAGCAGCTCTGGGACAGGTCCAATGAACACCATATATTTT	CASSSGTGPMNTIYF
TRBV7-3	TRBD2	TRBJ2-2	NA	TGTGCCAGCAGCACCTCGGGAGGGGTAACGACCGGGGAGCTGTTTTTT	CASSTSGGVTTGELFF
TRBV5-1	TRBD2	TRBJ2-7	NA	TGCGCCAGCACCCCGGGACTAGTAAACGAGCAGTACTTC	CASTPGLVNEQYF
TRBV29-1	TRBD1	TRBJ1-3	NA	TGCAGCGGATCGACAGGGGCTGGAAACACCATATATTTT	CSGSTGAGNTIYF
TRBV30	TRBD1	TRBJ2-4	few	TGTGCCTGGGGGTACAAGGGGGCGACCATAGCCAAAAACATTCAGTACTTC	CAWGYKGATIAKNIQYF
TRBV6-5	NA	TRBJ2-5	NA	TGTGCCAGCAGTTACCAGGACTACCTACAAGAGACCCAGTACTTC	CASSYQDYLQETQYF
TRBV4-3	NA	TRBJ2-1	NA	TGCGCCAGCAGCCCCAGCGGGACAGGAGGTACCCCTGAGCAGTTCTTC	CASSPSGTGGTPEQFF
TRBV7-8	TRBD1	TRBJ1-1	NA	TGTGCCAGCAGCTTAATCGTGAGGGGGCTGGGAACTGAAGCTTTCTTT	CASSLIVRGLGTEAFF
TRBV6-5	TRBD1	TRBJ1-3	NA	TGTGCCAGCAGCCGAAACAGGGGTTGGAGAAACACCATATATTTT	CASSRNRGWRNTIYF
TRBV4-3	NA	TRBJ1-6	NA	TGCGCCAGCAGCCAAGTTCCGGGGGGCTATAATTCACCCCTCCACTTT	CASSQVPGGYNSPLHF
TRBV6-1	NA	TRBJ2-7	NA	TGTGCCAGCAGTAAGACCCTAAACACGGGGGAGCAGTACTTC	CASSKTLNTGEQYF
TRBV19	NA	TRBJ2-2	once	TGTGCCAGTAGTAGAGGAGACGCGAACACCGGGGAGCTGTTTTTT	CASSRGDANTGELFF
TRBV9	TRBD2	TRBJ2-3	NA	TGTGCCAGCAGCGTAGCCCCGGGACTAGCGGGAGGTCAAGATACGCAGTATTTT	CASSVAPGLAGGQDTQYF
TRBV7-8	NA	TRBJ2-5	NA	TGTGCCAGCAGCTTAGAACAGGGTGGGGAGACCCAGTACTTC	CASSLEQGGETQYF
TRBV7-2	NA	TRBJ1-5	NA	TGTGCCAGCAGCTTAGGCGGCAGCGGCAATCAGCCCCAGCATTTT	CASSLGGSGNQPQHF
TRBV5-1	TRBD1	TRBJ1-1	NA	TGCGCCAGCAGCCAGGGGGTCACTGAAGCTTTCTTT	CASSQGVTEAFF
TRBV29-1	NA	TRBJ1-1	NA	TGCAGCGCCATAACAGGGACGAACACTGAAGCTTTCTTT	CSAITGTNTEAFF
TRBV7-2	NA	TRBJ2-3	NA	TGTGCCAGCAGCCTCCTACCTTTGGCGGGTGAGAGGGCAGATACGCAGTATTTT	CASSLLPLAGERADTQYF
TRBV11-2	NA	TRBJ1-1	NA	TGTGCCAGCAGCTTTACCCGCGGTGAAGCTTTCTTT	CASSFTRGEAFF
TRBV5-4	NA	TRBJ1-2	few	TGCGCCAGCAGCCAAGATTCAGGGTCCAACTATGGCTACACCTTC	CASSQDSGSNYGYTF
TRBV7-2	NA	TRBJ1-2	NA	TGTGCCAGCAGCTTAGCGATGGGGCTGGGCTATGGCTACACCTTC	CASSLAMGLGYGYTF
TRBV5-1	NA	TRBJ1-1	NA	TGCGCCAGCAGATTCCCGGAGGCCGAAGCTTTCTTT	CASRFPEAEAFF
TRBV5-6	TRBD1	TRBJ2-7	NA	TGTGCCAGCAGCCCGACAGGGCCATACGAGCAGTACTTC	CASSPTGPYEQYF